Listed below are T cell receptor beta chains from one sample, sequenced in a study of blood T cell repertoires in COVID-19. The assay was immunoSEQ multiplex PCR, and TCRdb's table has in-frame clones only and misses some. Altogether about 91,000 clones are present, about three quarters being singletons, with the ten largest covering 6% to 8.5%. The sequenced sample was peripheral blood. These receptors were collected from a man in his sixties or seventies with acute or convalescent COVID-19. Each CDR3 is given with its conserved first and last residue. A D gene is named only where the DNA matches it firmly.

d_call: TRBD1
v_call: TRBV28
cdr3_aa: CASSQPTDRIEDTQYF

d_call: TRBD1
v_call: TRBV7-9
cdr3_aa: CASSYRTGGENIQYF

d_call: TRBD1
v_call: TRBV14
cdr3_aa: CASSTGTGGAEAFF

d_call: .
v_call: TRBV28
cdr3_aa: CASSLENTMPYGYTF

d_call: .
v_call: TRBV6-1
cdr3_aa: CASSGGLPGSSGNTIYF

d_call: .
v_call: TRBV29-1
cdr3_aa: CSVDLGSGANVLTF

d_call: .
v_call: TRBV18
cdr3_aa: CASSPGGFVLSGANVLTF

d_call: TRBD1
v_call: TRBV7-2
cdr3_aa: CASSRDRGSYYGYTF

d_call: TRBD1
v_call: TRBV5-4
cdr3_aa: CASSPSRQGTTNTGELFF

d_call: .
v_call: TRBV28
cdr3_aa: CASSRTPESSYNSPLHF

d_call: .
v_call: TRBV19
cdr3_aa: CASSRDYSGNYGYTF

d_call: TRBD1
v_call: TRBV28
cdr3_aa: CASSRDRVFVDYGYTF

d_call: .
v_call: TRBV5-4
cdr3_aa: CASSPTGSTDTQYF

d_call: .
v_call: TRBV21-1
cdr3_aa: CASSITAGRNTGELFF

d_call: TRBD2
v_call: TRBV6-1
cdr3_aa: CASSDDGTSGSVTGELFF

d_call: .
v_call: TRBV4-1
cdr3_aa: CASSQDRSNTIYF

d_call: .
v_call: TRBV7-2
cdr3_aa: CASSLRGGDGYTF

d_call: .
v_call: TRBV6-5
cdr3_aa: CASSYGQSNYGYTF

d_call: .
v_call: TRBV29-1
cdr3_aa: CSVSNSQGRENTEAFF

d_call: .
v_call: TRBV6-5
cdr3_aa: CASLGAGSNTEAFF

d_call: TRBD1
v_call: TRBV19
cdr3_aa: CASSTRGSGGYTF

d_call: .
v_call: TRBV9
cdr3_aa: CASSGGGNTIYF

d_call: .
v_call: TRBV18
cdr3_aa: CASSLSPDTQYF

d_call: .
v_call: TRBV7-8
cdr3_aa: CASSSNINTEAFF

d_call: .
v_call: TRBV5-8
cdr3_aa: CASSLGSKATNEKLFF

d_call: TRBD1
v_call: TRBV5-1
cdr3_aa: CASRNRDRENSPLHF

d_call: .
v_call: TRBV5-4
cdr3_aa: CASSSRGNTGELFF

d_call: .
v_call: TRBV30
cdr3_aa: CAFAIGAHYGYTF

d_call: .
v_call: TRBV25-1
cdr3_aa: CASSESGDSRETQYF

d_call: .
v_call: TRBV2
cdr3_aa: CASSERGPFFF

d_call: TRBD1
v_call: TRBV7-3
cdr3_aa: CASSLGQGASGYTF

d_call: .
v_call: TRBV2
cdr3_aa: CASSMTENQPQHF

d_call: TRBD1
v_call: TRBV5-1
cdr3_aa: CASSFGTGGKETQYF

d_call: .
v_call: TRBV12-3/TRBV12-4
cdr3_aa: CASSLTGHGELFF